A selection of T cell receptor beta chains follows, all from one sample in a study of blood T cell repertoires in COVID-19. Generated by immunoSEQ multiplex PCR, the TCRdb table keeps only in-frame clones and is missing some. The profile shows just over 300,000 clones, nearly 90% of them singletons. The sample consisted of peripheral blood. The receptor source for this set is a woman aged 30 to 39 with COVID-19, enrolled during active disease. CDR3s include the opening cysteine and the closing phenylalanine or tryptophan. The D gene is left open where the match is weak. Only some rows state a clone size, as once, few, many or a class for expanded clones.

V	size	J	D	DNA	CDR3
TRBV18	.	TRBJ1-1	TRBD1	TGTGCCAGCTCAAAGACAGGGGTACCTGAAGCTTTCTTT	CASSKTGVPEAFF
TRBV5-1	.	TRBJ1-6	TRBD1	TGCGCCAGCAGCTTGGAAGGGACAGGGTGGTCACCCCTCCACTTT	CASSLEGTGWSPLHF
TRBV2	.	TRBJ1-2	.	TGTGCCAGCAGTGCATGGCAGGGTTTGGTAGGCTACACCTTC	CASSAWQGLVGYTF
TRBV7-8	.	TRBJ1-6	.	TGTGCCAGCAGCTTACAGGGGTATTCACCCCTCCACTTT	CASSLQGYSPLHF
TRBV5-1	.	TRBJ2-7	.	TGCGCCAGCCCTCCCTGGGGGCGGTTTAGCGTGCAGTACTTC	CASPPWGRFSVQYF
TRBV28	.	TRBJ1-2	TRBD1	TGTGCCAGCAGTACCCGGGACAGGGAATCCTATGGCTACACCTTC	CASSTRDRESYGYTF
TRBV28	.	TRBJ1-3	TRBD1	TGTGCCAGCAGTCCGCGTCCCGGGACAGGGGGAAACACCATATATTTT	CASSPRPGTGGNTIYF
TRBV27	.	TRBJ2-5	TRBD2	TGTGCCAGCAGTCCTCTAGCGGGGGGGGTGTACCAAGAGACCCAGTACTTC	CASSPLAGGVYQETQYF
TRBV7-2	.	TRBJ1-3	.	TGTGCCAGCAGCTCAGTGATCTCTGGAAACACCATATATTTT	CASSSVISGNTIYF
TRBV7-2	once	TRBJ1-4	.	TGTGCCAGCAGCCCTCGGTCAGGGGATGAAAAACTGTTTTTT	CASSPRSGDEKLFF
TRBV27	.	TRBJ1-1	TRBD1	TGTGCCAGCAGTAGAGACAGGGGAGGCACTGAAGCTTTCTTT	CASSRDRGGTEAFF
TRBV18	.	TRBJ1-3	TRBD1	TGTGCCAGCTCAAAGGACAGGCAAGGAAACACCATATATTTT	CASSKDRQGNTIYF
TRBV6-1	.	TRBJ1-2	TRBD1	TGTGCCAGCAGTGACAACGACAGGGGATTCGGACCGGGTGGCTACACCTTC	CASSDNDRGFGPGGYTF
TRBV3-1/TRBV3-2	.	TRBJ2-3	.	TGTGCCAGCAGCCAACGGTCTTCTAGCACAGATACGCAGTATTTT	CASSQRSSSTDTQYF
TRBV7-8	.	TRBJ1-4	TRBD1	TGTGCCAGCAGCGGGGGACAGTCCGTTGTAGAACTGTTTTTT	CASSGGQSVVELFF
TRBV5-1	few	TRBJ1-4	TRBD1	TGCGCCAGCAGCTTCACAGGGGCGAGGGGTAATGAAAAACTGTTTTTT	CASSFTGARGNEKLFF
TRBV5-6	few	TRBJ2-7	.	TGTGCCAGCAGTTACAGGGTTGGGGAGCAGTACTTC	CASSYRVGEQYF
TRBV29-1	.	TRBJ2-3	TRBD2	TGCAGCATACGGGGGGGAAGCACAGATACGCAGTATTTT	CSIRGGSTDTQYF
TRBV18	few	TRBJ1-5	TRBD1	TGTGCCAGCTCACCAATGGGACAGGCGGATCAGCCCCAGCATTTT	CASSPMGQADQPQHF